The TCR beta chain under discussion was sequenced for a study of spatial heterogeneity in lung cancer. Across the study: In tumor regions TCR transcript counts correlated strongly with a matched bulk RNA-seq T cell module score. TCR and UMI combinations that were unique each appeared, on average, more than ten times in raw reads. Study-level results: Counts that tracked tumor mutation counts were those of expanded intratumoral alpha and beta TCRs.

The sample's time point: sample taken at primary tumor resection. Whole RNA, isolated from tumor, nontumor lung or frozen PBMC, was sequenced without prior sorting. A unique molecular identifier was attached to every TCR cDNA molecule. TCRdb re-called the 5' RACE reads through MiXCR, storing one row per CDR3 protein. This sample has about 5,100 distinct CDR3 sequences, with over 8% found just once. The table lists this clonotype with many counts. Its antigen is unknown. Sample: lung tumor tissue, taken at surgery. The origin of this receptor is a female donor with early-stage non-small cell lung cancer.

The CDR3 loop reads CASSLRQGPNVLTF. In DNA form, the CDR3 reads TGTGCCAGCAGCTTAAGGCAGGGACCCAACGTCCTGACTTTC. This chain links TRBV7-2 with TRBJ2-6, with D perhaps matching TRBD1 or TRBD2 (5 bases each). The germline CDR1 and CDR2 sequences are SGHTA and FQGNSA. The CDR3 is 14 amino acids. Trimming pared 2 bases from V and 8 bases from J, leaving 10 bases between.